These T cell receptor beta chains were read from a single sample in a study of CD8 T cells in Susac syndrome. TCRdb re-called the immunoSEQ multiplex PCR reads with MiXCR, one entry per CDR3 protein. The table has hundreds of thousands of distinct CDR3 sequences, 70% to 90% seen once. The specimen sequenced was CD8+ T cells from PBMCs. Receptors originate from a human donor with multiple sclerosis. Both conserved end residues are part of each CDR3. Each record gives: CDR3 DNA, CDR3 protein, clone size, D gene, J gene, V gene. A D gene is named only where the DNA matches it firmly. The size entry is marked missing in some rows and otherwise reads once, few, many or a size class.

cdr3_nt: TGTGCCAGCAGCCCCGACACCCGTCGGAAGCAGTTCTTC
cdr3_aa: CASSPDTRRKQFF
clone_size: once
d_call: NA
j_call: TRBJ2-1
v_call: TRBV9

cdr3_nt: TGTGCCAGCAGTGGTACCCGGGTGCTATATAATTCACCCCTCCACTTT
cdr3_aa: CASSGTRVLYNSPLHF
clone_size: NA
d_call: NA
j_call: TRBJ1-6
v_call: TRBV2

cdr3_nt: TGTGCCAGCAGCCAAGACCCTTACCAAGACGGCCACAATGAGCAGTTCTTC
cdr3_aa: CASSQDPYQDGHNEQFF
clone_size: NA
d_call: NA
j_call: TRBJ2-1
v_call: TRBV4-2

cdr3_nt: TGTGCCAGCAGTGAACCGGGACTAGCGGACAATGAGCAGTTCTTC
cdr3_aa: CASSEPGLADNEQFF
clone_size: NA
d_call: TRBD2
j_call: TRBJ2-1
v_call: TRBV2

cdr3_nt: TGCAGCGTTGAAGTTTCTAGCGGGAGCTCCTACGAGCAGTACTTC
cdr3_aa: CSVEVSSGSSYEQYF
clone_size: NA
d_call: TRBD2
j_call: TRBJ2-7
v_call: TRBV29-1

cdr3_nt: TGTGCCAGCAAAGAGCGGGACCGCAAGAGCTCCTATAATTCACCCCTCCACTTT
cdr3_aa: CASKERDRKSSYNSPLHF
clone_size: NA
d_call: NA
j_call: TRBJ1-6
v_call: TRBV5-6

cdr3_nt: TGTGCCAGCAGTTTATTCTCCCAGGGTCCGTCTGTGACCCAGTACTTC
cdr3_aa: CASSLFSQGPSVTQYF
clone_size: NA
d_call: NA
j_call: TRBJ2-5
v_call: TRBV28

cdr3_nt: TGCGCCAGCAGCCAACGACCGACTAGCATCTCCTACGAGCAGTACTTC
cdr3_aa: CASSQRPTSISYEQYF
clone_size: NA
d_call: TRBD2
j_call: TRBJ2-7
v_call: TRBV4-1

cdr3_nt: TGTGCCAGCAGCCCACGGACTTGGGGGGAGACCCAGTACTTC
cdr3_aa: CASSPRTWGETQYF
clone_size: NA
d_call: NA
j_call: TRBJ2-5
v_call: TRBV14

cdr3_nt: TGTGCCAGCAGTTCTTGGGACGGAAATTCACCCCTCCACTTT
cdr3_aa: CASSSWDGNSPLHF
clone_size: NA
d_call: NA
j_call: TRBJ1-6
v_call: TRBV13

cdr3_nt: TGTGCCAGCAGTTTTCAGGGGGCTGTCACTGAAGCTTTCTTT
cdr3_aa: CASSFQGAVTEAFF
clone_size: NA
d_call: TRBD1
j_call: TRBJ1-1
v_call: TRBV27

cdr3_nt: TGTGCCAGCAGGTTTCTCCGGGATTGGTCCTACGAGCAGTACTTC
cdr3_aa: CASRFLRDWSYEQYF
clone_size: NA
d_call: NA
j_call: TRBJ2-7
v_call: TRBV5-8

cdr3_nt: TGTGCCAGCACGAGCCGGGACAGGGGATCCCATGGCTACACCTTC
cdr3_aa: CASTSRDRGSHGYTF
clone_size: NA
d_call: TRBD1
j_call: TRBJ1-2
v_call: TRBV2